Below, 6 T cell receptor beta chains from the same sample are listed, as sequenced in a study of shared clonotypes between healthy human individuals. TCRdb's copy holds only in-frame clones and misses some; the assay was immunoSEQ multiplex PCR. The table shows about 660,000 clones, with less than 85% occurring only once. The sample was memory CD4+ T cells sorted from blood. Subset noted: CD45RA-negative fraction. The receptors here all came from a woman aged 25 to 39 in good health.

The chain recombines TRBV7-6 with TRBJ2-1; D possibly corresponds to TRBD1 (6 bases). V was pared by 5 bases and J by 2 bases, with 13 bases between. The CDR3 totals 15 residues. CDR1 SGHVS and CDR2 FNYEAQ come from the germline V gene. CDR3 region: CASSLRGYTYNEQFF. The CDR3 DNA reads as TGTGCCAGCAGCCTCAGGGGATATACCTACAATGAGCAGTTCTTC.

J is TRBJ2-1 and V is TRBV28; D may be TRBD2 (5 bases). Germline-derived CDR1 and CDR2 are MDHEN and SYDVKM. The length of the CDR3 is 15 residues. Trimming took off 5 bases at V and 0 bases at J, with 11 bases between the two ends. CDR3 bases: TGTGCCAGCAGTGCGGACTCTTACTCCTACAATGAGCAGTTCTTC. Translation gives CASSADSYSYNEQFF.

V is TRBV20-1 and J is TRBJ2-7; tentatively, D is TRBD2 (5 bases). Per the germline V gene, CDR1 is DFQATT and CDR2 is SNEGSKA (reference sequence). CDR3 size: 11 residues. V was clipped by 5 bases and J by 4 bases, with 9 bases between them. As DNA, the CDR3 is TGCAGTGCTTATGGCGGGTACGAGCAGTACTTC. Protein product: CSAYGGYEQYF.

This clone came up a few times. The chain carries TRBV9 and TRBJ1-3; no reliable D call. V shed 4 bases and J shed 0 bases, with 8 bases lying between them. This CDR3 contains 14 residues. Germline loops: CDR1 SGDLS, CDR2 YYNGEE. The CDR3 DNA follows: TGTGCCAGCAGCTTACCGAGCTCTGGAAACACCATATATTTT. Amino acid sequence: CASSLPSSGNTIYF.

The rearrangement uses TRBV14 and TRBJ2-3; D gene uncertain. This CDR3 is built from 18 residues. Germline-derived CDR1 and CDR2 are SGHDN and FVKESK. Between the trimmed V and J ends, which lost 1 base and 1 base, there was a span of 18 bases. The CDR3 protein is CASSQGALRNSRTDTQYF. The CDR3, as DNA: TGTGCCAGCAGCCAAGGAGCGTTGAGGAACTCTCGCACAGATACGCAGTATTTT. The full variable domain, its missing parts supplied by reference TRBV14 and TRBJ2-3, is EAGVTQFPSHSVIEKGQTVTLRCDPISGHDNLYWYRRVMGKEIKFLLHFVKESKQDESGMPNNRFLAERTGGTYSTLKVQPAELEDSGVYFCASSQGALRNSRTDTQYFGPGTRLTVL.

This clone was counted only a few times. The CDR3 reads CSVPGTSGPYNEQFF. The CDR3 DNA is TGCAGCGTACCTGGGACTAGCGGCCCCTACAATGAGCAGTTCTTC. V is TRBV29-1 and J is TRBJ2-1; 11 bases are shared with TRBD2. The trim removed 6 bases at V and 2 bases at J, leaving 6 bases unmatched. Germline values: CDR1 SQVTM, CDR2 ANQGSEA. This CDR3 has 15 residues.